This TCR beta chain was sequenced in a study of T cell changes during pregnancy in multiple sclerosis. Only in-frame clones appear in the TCRdb table, and some are missing; sequencing was by immunoSEQ multiplex PCR. The data show roughly 58,000 clones, about 90% seen once. This specimen was CD4+ T cells from peripheral blood mononuclear cells, taken after pregnancy. This clonotype was obtained from a female donor in good health, enrolled as a control in a pregnancy study.

This CDR3 is CATSPFRGTLRGQPQHF. The CDR3 region has the DNA TGTGCCACCAGTCCATTCCGGGGCACTTTGCGGGGTCAGCCCCAGCATTTT. This sequence joins TRBV15 and TRBJ1-5; perhaps TRBD1 as D (5 bases). Germline V gene data show CDR1 as LNHNV and CDR2 as YYDKDF (reference sequence). This CDR3 comprises 17 residues. V lost 6 bases, J lost 6 bases, and 24 bases lay in between.